These T cell receptor beta chains were read from a single sample in a study of blood T cell repertoires in COVID-19. Profiling relied on immunoSEQ multiplex PCR, and the TCRdb table lists in-frame clones only, not all of them. The table lists about 180,000 clones, roughly 75% of them singletons. The source material was peripheral blood. Receptor source: a man in his 70s with active or convalescent COVID-19. Each CDR3 is given with its conserved first and last residue. The order of the fields is J gene, V gene, D gene, clone size, CDR3 protein, CDR3 DNA. The D gene is left open where the match is weak. Size values are once, few and many counts, or a class for expanded clones, and some rows have none.

TRBJ1-3 | TRBV6-5 | NA | NA | CATSWRDEAGNTIYF | TGTGCCACATCTTGGAGGGACGAGGCTGGAAACACCATATATTTT
TRBJ1-1 | TRBV14 | TRBD1 | NA | CASSQGRQGLRAFF | TGTGCCAGCAGCCAGGGTCGACAGGGGCTTAGAGCTTTCTTT
TRBJ2-1 | TRBV5-1 | NA | NA | CASSLGMGPSSYNEQFF | TGCGCCAGCAGCTTGGGGATGGGCCCAAGCTCCTACAATGAGCAGTTCTTC
TRBJ1-1 | TRBV19 | NA | NA | CASSIGSLGGNTEAFF | TGTGCCAGTAGTATTGGGTCCTTAGGGGGAAACACTGAAGCTTTCTTT
TRBJ2-1 | TRBV7-9 | NA | NA | CASSLGSPTSEQFF | TGTGCCAGCAGCTTAGGTTCCCCTACGAGTGAGCAGTTCTTC
TRBJ2-5 | TRBV5-1 | TRBD2 | once | CASVAGDETQYF | TGCGCCAGCGTTGCGGGAGACGAGACCCAGTACTTC
TRBJ2-3 | TRBV6-5 | NA | NA | CASSYRSGYTDTQYF | TGTGCCAGCAGTTACCGCAGTGGTTACACAGATACGCAGTATTTT
TRBJ2-3 | TRBV4-1 | TRBD2 | NA | CASSQEGWASGSDTQYF | TGCGCCAGCAGCCAAGAAGGATGGGCTAGCGGGAGCGATACGCAGTATTTT
TRBJ2-1 | TRBV20-1 | NA | NA | CSASKAGQNNEQFF | TGCAGTGCTAGTAAGGCGGGGCAGAACAATGAGCAGTTCTTC
TRBJ1-2 | TRBV5-1 | NA | NA | CASSLQVSNYGYTF | TGCGCCAGCAGCTTGCAGGTCTCTAACTATGGCTACACCTTC
TRBJ1-1 | TRBV5-4 | TRBD1 | NA | CASSLTGEAKLGTEAFF | TGTGCCAGCAGCCTAACAGGGGAGGCGAAATTGGGCACTGAAGCTTTCTTT
TRBJ2-7 | TRBV3-1/TRBV3-2 | TRBD1 | once | CASSQNRGYEQYF | TGTGCCAGCAGCCAAAACAGGGGCTACGAGCAGTACTTC
TRBJ1-2 | TRBV5-6 | TRBD1 | NA | CASTPGQRNYGYTF | TGTGCCAGCACCCCGGGACAGCGAAACTATGGCTACACCTTC
TRBJ2-1 | TRBV6-5 | TRBD1 | NA | CASARDRGSPGEQFF | TGTGCCAGCGCCCGGGACAGGGGTTCCCCCGGGGAGCAGTTCTTC
TRBJ2-2 | TRBV9 | TRBD2 | NA | CASSGQRGSENTGELFF | TGTGCCAGCAGCGGGCAGCGGGGCTCCGAGAACACCGGGGAGCTGTTTTTT
TRBJ1-5 | TRBV5-5 | NA | NA | CASSLEKGLHQPQHF | TGTGCCAGCAGCTTGGAAAAGGGGTTGCATCAGCCCCAGCATTTT
TRBJ1-2 | TRBV7-2 | TRBD1 | few | CASSYLGQGTSNYGYTF | TGTGCCAGCAGCTATCTGGGACAGGGGACTTCTAACTATGGCTACACCTTC
TRBJ1-2 | TRBV6-1 | NA | NA | CASSEAGGQMYGYTF | TGTGCCAGCAGTGAAGCGGGGGGGCAGATGTATGGCTACACCTTC